The 2 T cell receptor beta chains presented below share a single source sample, sequenced in a study of T cell responses to AZD1222 COVID-19 vaccine. The repertoire was sequenced with immunoSEQ multiplex PCR; TCRdb's copy has only in-frame clones and lacks some. Among 90,000 to 120,000 clones, around 90% were seen once, and the ten largest hold 4.8%. The sample consisted of peripheral blood, taken 28 days after the second AZD1222 dose. The receptors originated from an adult who received the AZD1222 COVID-19 vaccine.

This sequence joins TRBV29-1 and TRBJ1-1, with a possible D match to TRBD1 (5 bases). This CDR3 contains 11 residues. Germline V gene lookup returns CDR1 SQVTM and CDR2 ANQGSEA. Trimming left V 3 bases short and J 8 bases short, with 10 bases between. DNA of the CDR3: TGCAGCGTTGAGGTGTGGGGGGAAGCTTTCTTT. Translating gives CSVEVWGEAFF.

This clone is a singleton in its sample. The J gene is TRBJ1-5, the V gene TRBV7-8, with a tentative D call TRBD1 (6 bases). V was cut by 5 bases and J by 3 bases, with 14 bases left in between. The CDR3 is made up of 15 amino acids. CDR1 SGHVS and CDR2 FQNEAQ come from the germline V gene. This CDR3 is CASSLRTDTNQPQHF. The CDR3 bases are TGTGCCAGCAGCCTCCGGACAGACACCAATCAGCCCCAGCATTTT. Looking up the rest from reference TRBV7-8 and TRBJ1-5 gives the full variable domain: GAGVSQSPRYKVAKRGQDVALRCDPISGHVSLFWYQQALGQGPEFLTYFQNEAQLDKSGLPSDRFFAERPEGSVSTLKIQRTQQEDSAVYLCASSLRTDTNQPQHFGDGTRLSIL.